This TCR beta chain is from a study of T cell repertoires in cytomegalovirus infection (dated by TCRdb to about 2019). Regarding the study in general: Peptide stimulations targeted recently identified HLA-C-restricted CMV epitopes, whose presentation resists viral immunomodulation, together with well-studied HLA-B-restricted epitopes. Donor HLA type was relevant to the analysis, because carriage of CMV infection together with the matching HLA type was indicated by public TCR beta signatures.

Data came from an Illumina HiSeq 1500. TCRdb itself trimmed the public reads at Q25 with fastp, ran MiXCR and retained productive beta chains. Rows are combined by CDR3 protein, so each entry shows the most common genes and DNA. The sample profile shows 750,000 to 900,000 distinct CDR3 sequences; about 27% of them were found once. In total, the top ten clones hold about an eighth of the sample. About this clonotype itself: Its antigen target is currently unknown. The record has no base qualities; no much larger clone is one base away.

General conclusions and limits of the study: In both this cohort and an independent cohort of 300 to 450 donors, the cumulative frequency of public TCR beta family members distinguished carriers of CMV infection plus the relevant HLA type. In the ex vivo response, HLA-C-restricted CMV-specific TCR beta clonotypes were dominant, and in two of eight donors the single most frequent clonotype came from this HLA-C-restricted group.

The meaning of the sample's treatment or condition label: in vitro stimulation with specific CMV peptide epitopes to enrich CMV-specific T cells. The TCR sequence derives from a human donor in good health (CMV status not recorded). Some clones in this sample may be carry-over from other donors' samples. The specimen was cultured CD8+ T cells from PBMCs, collected from culture after CMV antigen stimulation.

The CDR3 sequence is CASSSQDPYQETQYF. The nucleotide sequence reads as follows: TGTGCCAGCAGCTCTCAAGATCCGTACCAAGAGACCCAGTACTTC. The sequence is built from TRBV5-6 and TRBJ2-5, with no D gene named confidently. The CDR3 covers 15 residues, taking in both the cysteine and the phenylalanine. The DNA shown is the 45-base CDR3, in frame from base 1. V is cut by 3 bases and J by 0 bases, and the space between the germline ends is 12 bases. The germline V gene supplies CDR1 SGHDT and CDR2 YYEEEE.